This TCR beta chain was found in a study of OX40 agonist ivuxolimab in advanced cancers. Study information: Each patient was given ivuxolimab into a vein every 2 weeks, at 0.01 to 10 mg/kg. Overall study results and limits: Clonal expansion was seen in CD4+ and CD8+ blood T cells by week 6 at 0.1 to 3.0 mg/kg.

As for this clone: Its antigen remains unidentified.

Profiling relied on immunoSEQ multiplex PCR, and the TCRdb table lists in-frame clones only, not all of them. The sample includes just over 20,000 clones, roughly 86% of them seen just once. Deletions cut 8 bases from V and 4 bases from J, with 12 bases between. Germline V gene lookup returns CDR1 MGHDK and CDR2 SYGVNS. There are 12 residues in the CDR3. This receptor was identified in an adult with an advanced solid tumor such as melanoma, head and neck, liver or kidney cancer. Specimen: CD4+ or CD8+ T cells sorted from blood, collected in a trial of the OX40 agonist ivuxolimab. The genes are TRBV25-1 and TRBJ2-7, with unresolved D. CDR3 protein: CASSSGGYEQYF. The CDR3 DNA reads TGTGCCAGCTCCTCTGGCGGTTACGAGCAGTACTTC.